Listed below are T cell receptor beta chains from one sample, sequenced in a study of Graves' ophthalmopathy and Graves' hyperthyroidism. TCRdb re-called the multiplex PCR reads through MiXCR, storing one row per CDR3 protein. The sample has roughly 1.1 million distinct CDR3 sequences, about 38% seen once. Sequencing used peripheral blood or thyroid tissue (not recorded which). Receptors originate from an adult man with Graves' hyperthyroidism. The CDR3 runs from the conserved cysteine through the conserved F or W. Fields, in order: CDR3 protein, CDR3 DNA, V gene, clone size, J gene, D gene. A D gene is named only where the DNA matches it firmly. Rows give clone size only sometimes, using once, few, many, or a class for an expanded clone.

cdr3_aa: CASSSNRGLAEAFF; cdr3_nt: TGTGCCAGCAGTTCAAACAGGGGGCTCGCTGAAGCTTTCTTT; v_call: TRBV7-2; clone_size: .; j_call: TRBJ1-1; d_call: TRBD1
cdr3_aa: CATRAGGYYTGELFF; cdr3_nt: TGTGCCACCAGGGCTGGGGGCTACTACACCGGGGAGCTGTTTTTT; v_call: TRBV15; clone_size: few; j_call: TRBJ2-2; d_call: .
cdr3_aa: CASSLGGVTDTQYFETQYF; cdr3_nt: .; v_call: TRBV7-9; clone_size: .; j_call: TRBJ2-5; d_call: .
cdr3_aa: CASGSHGVGGYEQYF; cdr3_nt: TGCGCCAGCGGCTCACACGGGGTAGGTGGATACGAGCAGTACTTC; v_call: TRBV4-1; clone_size: many; j_call: TRBJ2-7; d_call: .
cdr3_aa: CSAKTGNGYTEAF; cdr3_nt: TGCAGCGCAAAGACAGGGAATGGTTACACTGAAGCTTTC; v_call: TRBV29-1; clone_size: .; j_call: TRBJ2-6; d_call: TRBD1
cdr3_aa: CASSRFTGTGSNQPQHF; cdr3_nt: TGTGCCAGCAGCCGATTTACAGGGACCGGGAGCAATCAGCCCCAGCATTTT; v_call: TRBV12-3/TRBV12-4; clone_size: .; j_call: TRBJ1-5; d_call: .
cdr3_aa: CATSRDGGLDEQYF; cdr3_nt: TGTGCCACCAGCAGAGATGGGGGTTTGGACGAGCAGTACTTC; v_call: TRBV15; clone_size: many; j_call: TRBJ2-7; d_call: .
cdr3_aa: CASSWRGRTEAFF; cdr3_nt: TGTGCCAGCAGTTGGCGGGGGCGGACTGAAGCTTTCTTT; v_call: TRBV12-3/TRBV12-4; clone_size: few; j_call: TRBJ1-1; d_call: .
cdr3_aa: CASSEPDSLLNYEQYF; cdr3_nt: TGCGCCAGCAGTGAGCCGGACAGTCTTTTAAACTACGAGCAGTACTTC; v_call: TRBV10-2; clone_size: .; j_call: TRBJ2-7; d_call: .
cdr3_aa: CASSTQGSRGYTF; cdr3_nt: TGTGCCAGCAGCACCCAGGGGTCGCGTGGCTACACCTTC; v_call: TRBV7-2; clone_size: many; j_call: TRBJ1-2; d_call: .